One and the same sample provided the 21 T cell receptor beta chains below, sequenced in a study of blood T cells in healthy people across ages. Primed by a sample-barcoded 5' primer and a J-beta primer mix, a second PCR proceeded for roughly 7 to 11 cycles. One entry per CDR3 protein, called by TCRdb with MiXCR from the 5' RACE reads. Here the sample spans about 640,000 distinct CDR3 sequences, roughly 53% being singletons. The specimen was blood. These receptors all come from a man in his sixties in good health.

The V call is TRBV10-3, the J call TRBJ2-7; TRBD2 agrees at 8 bases. The CDR3 totals 14 residues. Losses at the gene ends were 2 bases for V and 2 bases for J; bases not matched to a gene: 2. CDR1 is ENHRY and CDR2 is SYGVKD in the germline V gene. The CDR3: CAISERGGAYEQYF. The CDR3 DNA follows: TGTGCCATCAGTGAGCGGGGGGGAGCCTACGAGCAGTACTTC.

The rearrangement uses TRBV5-1 and TRBJ2-1, with D possibly TRBD1 on 6 matching bases. With 0 bases removed from V and 12 bases from J, the gap between germline ends came to 10 bases. CDR1 SGHRS and CDR2 YFSETQ come from the germline V gene. This CDR3 contains 12 residues. CDR3 loop: CASSLEGEGQFF. Written as DNA, the CDR3 is TGCGCCAGCAGCTTGGAGGGGGAAGGGCAGTTCTTC.

The V call is TRBV19, the J call TRBJ2-6, with TRBD1 as a possible D gene (5 bases). The length of the CDR3 is 19 residues. The ends were cut back, 5 bases at V and 0 bases at J, with 20 bases in the middle. Germline CDR1 and CDR2: LNHDA and SQIVND (reference sequence). The CDR3 sequence is CASSFAPAGITSGANVLTF. CDR3 nucleotides: TGTGCCAGTAGTTTTGCGCCGGCAGGGATCACCTCTGGGGCCAACGTCCTGACTTTC. The complete variable domain, with remaining parts taken from reference TRBV19 and TRBJ2-6, reads DGGITQSPKYLFRKEGQNVTLSCEQNLNHDAMYWYRQDPGQGLRLIYYSQIVNDFQKGDIAEGYSVSREKKESFPLTVTSAQKNPTAFYLCASSFAPAGITSGANVLTFGAGSRLTVL.

The J gene is TRBJ2-3, the V gene TRBV11-1, with TRBD1 matching over 10 bases. With 0 bases clipped from V and 1 base from J, the junction kept 4 bases outside the gene matches. This CDR3 is 17 amino acids long. Germline lookup yields CDR1 SGHAT and CDR2 FQDESV (reference sequence). The CDR3 region is CASSLALGTGGTDTQYF. The CDR3 DNA sequence: TGTGCCAGCAGCTTAGCGCTAGGGACAGGGGGCACAGATACGCAGTATTTT.

The gene calls are TRBV4-1 and TRBJ2-3, with 9 bases that match TRBD1. V dropped 4 bases and J dropped 5; count of bases not matched to a gene: 10. The CDR3 contains 16 residues. CDR1 MGHRA and CDR2 YSYEKL come from the germline V gene. Written as DNA, the CDR3 is TGCGCCAGCAGCCCCCCCGGACAGGGGAGGGGAGATACGCAGTATTTT. This translates into CASSPPGQGRGDTQYF.

The V call is TRBV7-9, the J call TRBJ2-6; D unclear. Germline loops: CDR1 SEHNR, CDR2 FQNEAQ (reference sequence). The CDR3 loop spans 14 amino acids. V was clipped by 4 bases and J by 0 bases, with 4 bases between them. Written as DNA, the CDR3 is TGTGCCAGCAGCTCATTCTCTGGGGCCAACGTCCTGACTTTC. It specifies CASSSFSGANVLTF.

This chain joins TRBV11-2 and TRBJ2-5; 10 nucleotides align to TRBD2. CDR1 is SGHAT, CDR2 FQNNGV, per germline. The V segment lost 5 bases and the J segment 3 bases; nucleotides outside the gene matches: 6. The CDR3 totals 15 residues. Here the CDR3 DNA reads TGTGCCAGCAGCACAACCCTAGCGGGGGAAGAGACCCAGTACTTC. Encoded protein: CASSTTLAGEETQYF.

The chain couples TRBV5-1 to TRBJ2-7; maybe TRBD1 (6 bases). Germline V gene lookup returns CDR1 SGHRS and CDR2 YFSETQ. The CDR3 runs 14 residues. V was pared by 0 bases and J by 5 bases, with 12 bases between. CDR3 sequence (DNA): TGCGCCAGCAGCTTGGAGGGCAGGGGCGACGAGCAGTACTTC. This encodes CASSLEGRGDEQYF.

The rearrangement joins TRBV18 to TRBJ2-7; 14 bases align to TRBD2. The CDR3 sequence is 17 residues long. With 3 bases clipped from V and 7 bases from J, the junction kept 11 bases outside the gene matches. Germline values: CDR1 KGHSH, CDR2 LQKENI. This CDR3 is CASSPTGTSGGHNEQYF. Here the CDR3 DNA reads TGTGCCAGCTCACCGACTGGGACTAGCGGGGGCCACAATGAGCAGTACTTC.

The chain is built from TRBV6-1 and TRBJ2-5, with D tentatively TRBD2 (5 bases). Germline V gene sequence: CDR1 MNHNS, CDR2 SASEGT. V gave up 6 bases and J gave up 0 bases, with 11 bases separating them. The CDR3 extends over 14 amino acids. The chain's CDR3 is CASRPPGNQETQYF. DNA for the CDR3: TGTGCCAGCAGGCCCCCGGGAAACCAAGAGACCCAGTACTTC.

The V and J genes are TRBV7-2 and TRBJ2-3; a weak D match, TRBD1 (6 bases). The CDR3 is 14 residues long. V lost 0 bases, J lost 2 bases, and 6 bases lay in between. Germline V gene data show CDR1 as SGHTA and CDR2 as FQGNSA. CDR3 loop: CASSLAGATDTQYF. The CDR3 DNA reads TGTGCCAGCAGCTTAGCGGGGGCCACAGATACGCAGTATTTT.

The sample holds many counts of this clonotype. The rearrangement joins TRBV7-9 to TRBJ2-6; D possibly matches TRBD1 or TRBD2 (5 bases each). With 5 bases removed from V and 0 bases from J, the gap between germline ends came to 14 bases. Germline values: CDR1 SEHNR, CDR2 FQNEAQ (reference sequence). The CDR3 is made up of 17 amino acids. In DNA, the CDR3 is TGTGCCAGCAGCCCGGGACCTTTATTCTCTGGGGCCAACGTCCTGACTTTC. Translation: CASSPGPLFSGANVLTF.

The chain joins TRBV6-1 to TRBJ1-2, with 9 bases aligning to TRBD1. J lost 8 bases, V lost 6 bases, and 19 bases had no gene match. The CDR3 has 17 amino acids. CDR1 and CDR2 (germline): MNHNS, SASEGT. CDR3: CASREIPGQGGRGGYTF. In DNA, the CDR3 is TGTGCCAGCAGGGAGATTCCGGGACAGGGTGGCCGAGGGGGCTACACCTTC.

This clonotype turned up a few times. The chain joins TRBV6-5 to TRBJ1-1; D ambiguous. V was clipped by 4 bases and J by 0 bases, with 6 bases between them. Germline values: CDR1 MNHEY, CDR2 SVGAGI. The CDR3 consists of 13 residues. CDR3: CASSWGMNTEAFF. The DNA for the CDR3 is TGTGCCAGCAGTTGGGGTATGAACACTGAAGCTTTCTTT.

The CDR3: CASVPRASVHNEQFF. Here the CDR3 DNA reads TGTGCCAGCGTCCCAAGGGCTAGCGTCCACAATGAGCAGTTCTTC. The V call is TRBV28, the J call TRBJ2-1, with D perhaps matching TRBD2 (6 bases). CDR1 and CDR2 (germline): MDHEN, SYDVKM. CDR3 length: 15 residues. V was pared by 8 bases and J by 5 bases, with 19 bases between.

The chain employs TRBV3-1 and TRBJ2-5; D not certain. CDR1 LGHDT and CDR2 YNNKEL come from the germline V gene (reference sequence). V was pared by 2 bases and J by 1 base, with 8 bases between. CDR3 length: 14 residues. In nucleotides, the CDR3 is TGTGCCAGCAGCCAAAGCACAGTCCAAGAGACCCAGTACTTC. As protein: CASSQSTVQETQYF.

V and J are TRBV7-2 and TRBJ2-1; 12 bases fit TRBD2. The junction had 3 bases not matched to a gene; V was cut back by 7 bases and J by 2 bases. The CDR3 length is 15 residues. Germline lookup yields CDR1 SGHTA and CDR2 FQGNSA. CDR3 protein: CASNPSGGAYNEQFF. The CDR3 DNA reads as TGTGCCAGCAACCCTAGCGGGGGGGCCTACAATGAGCAGTTCTTC.

This rearrangement joins TRBV11-2 to TRBJ1-5, with TRBD1 matching over 9 bases. V dropped 5 bases and J dropped 6; count of bases not matched to a gene: 8. CDR1 SGHAT and CDR2 FQNNGV come from the germline V gene. This CDR3 contains 15 residues. CDR3 sequence (DNA): TGTGCCAGCAGCCCCCGGGACAGGGCAGGTCAGCCCCAGCATTTT. Protein product: CASSPRDRAGQPQHF.

This clonotype was seen a handful of times. V is TRBV7-8 and J is TRBJ1-6; TRBD1 might be the D (5 bases). Germline CDR1 and CDR2: SGHVS and FQNEAQ. The V end was cut by 6 bases, the J end by 7 bases, with 16 bases between. The CDR3 is 15 amino acids. For the CDR3, the DNA is TGTGCCAGCAGGCTGGTGGGGGAGGGGAATTCACCCCTCCACTTT. Protein: CASRLVGEGNSPLHF.

This chain's CDR3 is CASRELRDGVGKTEAFF. For the CDR3, the DNA is TGTGCCAGCCGGGAGCTGAGGGACGGGGTGGGCAAGACTGAAGCTTTCTTT. This chain links TRBV2 with TRBJ1-1, with D perhaps TRBD1 (5 bases). CDR1 is SNHLY and CDR2 is FYNNEI in the germline V gene. The CDR3 sequence is 17 residues long. Trimming shortened V by 8 bases and J by 5 bases, and 27 bases separated the two germline ends.

This chain links TRBV12-3 or TRBV12-4 with TRBJ2-1, with a tentative D call TRBD2 (5 bases). The CDR3 length is 13 residues. Deletions cut 5 bases from V and 6 bases from J, with 11 bases between. CDR3 bases: TGTGCCAGCAGTGTGGACTCCGCCAATGAGCAGTTCTTC. This translates into CASSVDSANEQFF.